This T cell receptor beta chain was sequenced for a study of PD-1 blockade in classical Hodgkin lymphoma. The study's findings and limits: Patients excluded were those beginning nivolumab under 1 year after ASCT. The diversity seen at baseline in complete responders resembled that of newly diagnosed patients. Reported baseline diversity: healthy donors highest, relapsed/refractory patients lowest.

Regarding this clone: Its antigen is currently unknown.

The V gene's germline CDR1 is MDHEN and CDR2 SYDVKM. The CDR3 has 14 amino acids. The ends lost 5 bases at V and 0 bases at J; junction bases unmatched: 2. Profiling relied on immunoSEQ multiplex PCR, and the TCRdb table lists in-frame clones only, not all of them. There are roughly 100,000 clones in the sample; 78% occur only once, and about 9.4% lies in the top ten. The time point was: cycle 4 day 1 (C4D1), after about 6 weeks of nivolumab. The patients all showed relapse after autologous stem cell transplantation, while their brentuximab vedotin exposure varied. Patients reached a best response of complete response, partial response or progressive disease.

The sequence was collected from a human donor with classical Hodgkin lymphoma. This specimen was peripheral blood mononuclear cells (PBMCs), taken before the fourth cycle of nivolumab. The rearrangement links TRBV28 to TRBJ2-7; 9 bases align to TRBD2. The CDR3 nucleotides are TGTGCCAGCAGTCAGCGGGAGGACTCCTACGAGCAGTACTTC. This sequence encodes CASSQREDSYEQYF.